Listed below are T cell receptor beta chains from one sample, sequenced in a study of T cells after yellow fever vaccination. TCRdb re-called the 5' RACE reads through MiXCR, storing one row per CDR3 protein. Of a few hundred thousand distinct CDR3 sequences in the sample, roughly 19% were seen once. The specimen was PBMCs, collected 15 days after the yellow fever booster vaccination. All receptors come from a man aged 25 to 40 who received the YFV17D yellow fever vaccine. The CDR3 runs from the conserved cysteine through the conserved F or W. D genes are given only for firm matches. Rows give clone size only sometimes, using once, few, many, or a class for an expanded clone.

J	D	size	V	DNA	CDR3
TRBJ2-5	TRBD2	once	TRBV20-1	TGCAGTGCTAGCGGGACTAGCGGGAGTCAGACCCAGTACTTC	CSASGTSGSQTQYF
TRBJ2-6	NA	few	TRBV5-1	TGCGCCAGCAGCTTGGTGGTCGATGGGGCCAACGTCCTGACTTTC	CASSLVVDGANVLTF
TRBJ2-4	NA	few	TRBV10-2	TGCGCCAGCAGTGAGTCGGGGCAGATCGCCGGGCTGAAGTACTTC	CASSESGQIAGLKYF
TRBJ2-1	TRBD1	once	TRBV6-2/TRBV6-3	TGTGCCAGCAGCCCAGGGGGCGCCCACAATGAGCAGTTCTTC	CASSPGGAHNEQFF
TRBJ2-1	NA	few	TRBV5-1	TGCGCCAGCAGCTCCCGGGACGTCCCCTACAATGAGCAGTTCTTC	CASSSRDVPYNEQFF
TRBJ2-1	TRBD1	NA	TRBV7-9	TGTGCCAGCAGCTTGGGACAGGGGGACAATGAGCAGTTCTTC	CASSLGQGDNEQFF
TRBJ2-5	NA	NA	TRBV7-8	TGTGCCAGCAGCTGGGCAGGAGGGCAAGAGACCCAGTACTTC	CASSWAGGQETQYF
TRBJ2-7	NA	NA	TRBV7-9	TGTGCCAGCAGCTTAAGCGCCAACTCCTACGAGCAGTACTTC	CASSLSANSYEQYF
TRBJ2-5	TRBD1	few	TRBV7-9	TGTGCCAGCAGCTGGATCGACAGGGGTTCGGAGACCCAGTACTTC	CASSWIDRGSETQYF
TRBJ2-7	NA	few	TRBV3-1	TGTGCCAGCAGCCAAGAAAGAAAACGTTCGGGACCGACGGTCCACGAGCAGTACTTC	CASSQERKRSGPTVHEQYF
TRBJ2-2	TRBD2	NA	TRBV6-1	TGTGCCAGCAGTCTCTTGCCAAGACTAGCGGGAGACACCGGGGAGCTGTTTTTT	CASSLLPRLAGDTGELFF
TRBJ1-2	NA	few	TRBV3-1	TGTGCCAGCAGTCCCTCGATAGGAGGCTACACCTTC	CASSPSIGGYTF
TRBJ2-7	NA	few	TRBV18	TGTGCCAGCTCACCGCTGGGGGCCGAGCAGTACTTC	CASSPLGAEQYF
TRBJ1-1	NA	many	TRBV5-6	TGTGCCAGCAGCTTTTGGGGCAGGGACACTGAAGCTTTCTTT	CASSFWGRDTEAFF
TRBJ1-4	NA	NA	TRBV9	TGTGCCAGCTCTCACCGCGGGATGAGGGACCCAACTAATGAAAAACTGTTTTTT	CASSHRGMRDPTNEKLFF
TRBJ2-3	TRBD1	few	TRBV4-3	TGCGCCAGCAGCCAAAGGGGGCGGGATACGCAGTATTTT	CASSQRGRDTQYF
TRBJ2-1	TRBD2	many	TRBV5-1	TGTGCCAGCAGTTTGACTAGCGGTGGCAATGAGCAGTTCTTC	CASSLTSGGNEQFF
TRBJ2-7	NA	NA	TRBV5-1	TGCGCCAGCAGAGAACAACAAGCGGCCTACGAGCAGTACTTC	CASREQQAAYEQYF
TRBJ1-1	NA	few	TRBV7-2	TGTGCCAGCAGCTTAGCCTCAGGGATCGGGGACACTGAAGCTTTCTTT	CASSLASGIGDTEAFF
TRBJ2-5	NA	NA	TRBV7-9	TGTGCCAGCAGCCTGTACGGGCTCCAAGAGACCCAGTACTTC	CASSLYGLQETQYF
TRBJ2-7	NA	NA	TRBV29-1	TGCAGCGTTGAAATAGGTAACGAGCAGTACTTC	CSVEIGNEQYF
TRBJ1-1	NA	few	TRBV5-1	TGCGCCAGCAGCTTGGCCCCCGGGACCTACCAAGGGGAAGCTTTCTTT	CASSLAPGTYQGEAFF
TRBJ1-1	NA	few	TRBV10-3	TGTGCCATCAGTGAAGGTCCGGGGGGCACTGAAGCTTTCTTT	CAISEGPGGTEAFF
TRBJ2-2	TRBD2	NA	TRBV5-1	TGCGCCAGCAGCTTGGTTGCGGGAGGGCCCGACGGGGAGCTGTTTTTT	CASSLVAGGPDGELFF
TRBJ2-5	TRBD2	NA	TRBV5-4	TGTGCCAGCAGCTTGTGGGGGGGTGTTCAAGAGACCCAGTACTTC	CASSLWGGVQETQYF
TRBJ2-1	TRBD2	few	TRBV29-1	TGCAGCGTGGGCGGGACTAGAGACTACAATGAGCAGTTCTTC	CSVGGTRDYNEQFF
TRBJ2-1	TRBD2	NA	TRBV20-1	TGCAGTGCTAGAGGTAATTCCGGGACTAGCGGGAGATCCTACAATGAGCAGTTCTTC	CSARGNSGTSGRSYNEQFF
TRBJ2-1	TRBD2	NA	TRBV5-1	TGCGCCAGCTCACCGGGACTAGCGGCTGTCCCCTACAATGAGCAGTTCTTC	CASSPGLAAVPYNEQFF
TRBJ2-1	TRBD2	NA	TRBV9	TGTGCCAGCAGCGTAACGGGGTTGGCGGGAGGCCCGTACAATGAGCAGTTCTTC	CASSVTGLAGGPYNEQFF
TRBJ2-1	NA	NA	TRBV7-2	TGTGCCAGCAGCTTAGTAGCGACCAATGAGCAGTTCTTC	CASSLVATNEQFF
TRBJ2-2	TRBD1	NA	TRBV7-9	TGTGCCAGCAGCTTCGGGACAGCTCTCCCCGGGGAGCTGTTTTTT	CASSFGTALPGELFF
TRBJ2-1	NA	few	TRBV29-1	TGCAGCGTTGACGACAATGAGCAGTTCTTC	CSVDDNEQFF